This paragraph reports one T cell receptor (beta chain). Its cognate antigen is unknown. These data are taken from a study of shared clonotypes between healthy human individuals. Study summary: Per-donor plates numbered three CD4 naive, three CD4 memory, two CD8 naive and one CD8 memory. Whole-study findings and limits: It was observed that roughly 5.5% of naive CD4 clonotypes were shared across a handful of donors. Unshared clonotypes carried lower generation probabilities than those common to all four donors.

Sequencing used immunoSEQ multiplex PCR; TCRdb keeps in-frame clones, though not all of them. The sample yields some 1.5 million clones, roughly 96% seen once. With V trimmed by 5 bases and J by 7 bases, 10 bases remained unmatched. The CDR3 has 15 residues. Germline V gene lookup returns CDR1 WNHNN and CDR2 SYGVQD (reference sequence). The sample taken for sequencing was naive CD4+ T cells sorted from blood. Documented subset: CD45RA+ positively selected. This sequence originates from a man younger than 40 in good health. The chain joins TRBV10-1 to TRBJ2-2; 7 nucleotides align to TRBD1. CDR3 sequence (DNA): TGCGCCAGCAGTTCGAGACAGGGTGAAGGCGGGGAGCTGTTTTTT. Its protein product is CASSSRQGEGGELFF.